These 20 T cell receptor beta chains came from one sample sequenced in a study of T-cell reconstitution after alpha-beta-depleted transplantation in children. Preparation of the TCRbeta library involved a method that used unique molecular identifiers. TCRdb re-called the PCR reads with MiXCR, one entry per CDR3 protein. Of 700,000 to 950,000 distinct CDR3 sequences in the sample, around 15% were seen once. The source material was PBMCs, mostly from graft donor cells, sampled 360 days after TCRalphabeta/CD19-depleted stem cell transplant. These receptors were obtained from a male patient aged 10 to 17 who had a stem cell transplant for acute lymphoblastic leukemia, so the T cells may come from the graft donor.

In DNA, the CDR3 is TGCGCCAGCAGCTTCCTAGAGATTACTAGCGGGAGGCGCGGGTCGGAGACCCAGTACTTC. This codes for CASSFLEITSGRRGSETQYF. The gene calls are TRBV5-1 and TRBJ2-5; 12 positions agree with TRBD2. V was clipped by 2 bases and J by 5 bases; unmatched bases: 19. Germline V gene sequence: CDR1 SGHRS, CDR2 YFSETQ. The CDR3 is made up of 20 amino acids.

This clonotype was picked up a small number of times. The rearrangement joins TRBV4-1 to TRBJ2-2, with D possibly called TRBD1 or TRBD2 (5 bases each). Deletions cut 4 bases from V and 4 bases from J, with 16 bases between. The CDR3 is 16 amino acids. Germline V lookup: CDR1 MGHRA, CDR2 YSYEKL. CDR3 coding DNA: TGCGCCAGCAGCCCACTAGGGGAAAAGGTCACCGGGGAGCTGTTTTTT. This sequence encodes CASSPLGEKVTGELFF.

This clonotype has just a few counts. The V and J genes are TRBV4-1 and TRBJ2-3; D is undetermined. Germline values: CDR1 MGHRA, CDR2 YSYEKL. V was pared by 0 bases and J by 3 bases, with 13 bases between. CDR3 length: 16 amino acids. For the CDR3, the DNA is TGCGCCAGCAGCCAAGATCTGAGGACCGGAACAGATACGCAGTATTTT. It codes for CASSQDLRTGTDTQYF.

This clonotype was found a few times. This rearrangement joins TRBV28 to TRBJ1-1, with D possibly being TRBD1 (6 bases). Looked up from germline, CDR1 is MDHEN and CDR2 is SYDVKM. V lost 4 bases and J 1 base, leaving 13 bases between the germline ends. The CDR3 covers 15 residues. The CDR3: CASSSAGGPNTEAFF. CDR3 DNA sequence: TGTGCCAGCAGTTCCGCGGGGGGCCCGAACACTGAAGCTTTCTTT.

In this sample, this clonotype turned up a few times. The rearrangement uses TRBV7-9 and TRBJ2-7, with 12 positions matching TRBD1. Germline CDR1 is SEHNR and CDR2 is FQNEAQ (reference sequence). This CDR3 region has 18 residues. The trim removed 5 bases at V and 1 base at J, leaving 12 bases unmatched. This chain's CDR3 is CASSPKPGTGGPSYEQYF. For the CDR3, the DNA is TGTGCCAGCAGCCCAAAACCCGGGACAGGGGGCCCGTCCTACGAGCAGTACTTC.

The V and J genes are TRBV12-3 or TRBV12-4 and TRBJ2-7; D is possibly TRBD2 (6 bases). Between the trimmed V and J ends, which lost 7 bases and 0 bases, there was a span of 16 bases. This CDR3 region has 15 residues. CDR3 in amino acids: CASTWWDSGSYEQYF. CDR3 DNA sequence: TGTGCCAGCACGTGGTGGGACTCCGGCTCCTACGAGCAGTACTTC.

The chain employs TRBV30 and TRBJ2-7; no clear D. With 4 bases removed from V and 1 base from J, the gap between germline ends came to 20 bases. The CDR3 is 16 residues long. CDR1 and CDR2 from the germline V gene are GTSNPN and SVGIG (reference sequence). CDR3 in amino acids: CAWNLAPTFRSYEQYF. The CDR3 bases are TGTGCCTGGAATTTAGCCCCGACTTTCCGTTCCTACGAGCAGTACTTC.

This clonotype was picked up a small number of times. The V call is TRBV25-1, the J call TRBJ2-7, with 9 bases matching TRBD1. The length of the CDR3 is 14 residues. V shed 2 bases, J shed 2 bases, and the junction held 1 base outside the gene matches. The germline CDR1 and CDR2 sequences are MGHDK and SYGVNS. CDR3: CASSEGTGTYEQYF. CDR3 bases: TGTGCCAGCAGTGAAGGGACAGGGACCTACGAGCAGTACTTC.

V gene TRBV5-1 combines with J gene TRBJ2-6, with 9 bases matching TRBD1. J gave up 2 bases and V 4 bases, and 7 bases lay outside the gene matches. Germline loops: CDR1 SGHRS, CDR2 YFSETQ. The CDR3 covers 17 residues. The CDR3 sequence is CASSARQGEAGANVLTF. The CDR3 nucleotides are TGCGCCAGCAGCGCAAGACAGGGGGAGGCTGGGGCCAACGTCCTGACTTTC.

The V gene is TRBV3-1, the J gene TRBJ2-1, with 8 bases that match TRBD1. The CDR3 contains 15 residues. The germline V gene encodes CDR1 LGHDT and CDR2 YNNKEL (reference sequence). J was trimmed by 8 bases and V by 5 bases; bases with no gene match: 11. CDR3 DNA sequence: TGTGCCAGCAGCAAAGGACAGGGCCCGGGCCATGAGCAGTTCTTC. Amino acids: CASSKGQGPGHEQFF.

This clonotype was seen only a few times. The CDR3 sequence is CASSFRLAGGPVEQFF. Written as DNA, the CDR3 is TGTGCCAGCAGTTTCCGACTAGCGGGAGGGCCGGTTGAGCAGTTCTTC. This chain connects TRBV28 to TRBJ2-1; TRBD2 matches at 14 bases. There are 16 residues in the CDR3. The germline V gene encodes CDR1 MDHEN and CDR2 SYDVKM. J was trimmed by 9 bases and V by 3 bases; bases with no gene match: 7.

This clonotype was observed a handful of times. The rearrangement uses TRBV7-2 and TRBJ2-1; unclear D gene. The CDR3 is made up of 15 amino acids. The V gene lost 5 bases and the J gene lost 5 bases, with 16 bases spanning the gap. The germline V gene encodes CDR1 SGHTA and CDR2 FQGNSA. This chain's CDR3 is CASSRLASDHNEQFF. The CDR3 DNA is TGTGCCAGCAGCCGACTCGCCTCCGATCACAATGAGCAGTTCTTC.

This clonotype has a handful of counts. The CDR3 DNA follows: TGCGCCAGCAGCTACGGGCCAGGGGAGACCCAGTACTTC. Translation gives CASSYGPGETQYF. The chain carries TRBV5-1 and TRBJ2-5, with D possibly matching TRBD1 (5 bases). Trimming left V 3 bases short and J 5 bases short, with 11 bases between. Per germline, CDR1 SGHRS and CDR2 YFSETQ. The CDR3 contains 13 residues. Full variable domain (missing parts from reference TRBV5-1 and TRBJ2-5): KAGVTQTPRYLIKTRGQQVTLSCSPISGHRSVSWYQQTPGQGLQFLFEYFSETQRNKGNFPGRFSGRQFSNSRSEMNVSTLELGDSALYLCASSYGPGETQYFGPGTRLLVL.

This clonotype appeared many times. The CDR3: CASSRDLAYNEQFF. The CDR3 nucleotides read TGTGCCAGCAGTCGTGACTTAGCCTACAATGAGCAGTTCTTC. The chain has TRBV9 and TRBJ2-1; D remains ambiguous. V lost 5 bases and J lost 2, with 11 bases in between. The CDR3 totals 14 residues. In germline, CDR1 is SGDLS, CDR2 YYNGEE.

A few counts support this clonotype. The chain links TRBV5-1 to TRBJ2-3, with TRBD1 as a possible D gene (6 bases). V shed 3 bases and J shed 7 bases, with 18 bases lying between them. The CDR3 spans 15 residues. Germline V gene data show CDR1 as SGHRS and CDR2 as YFSETQ. In DNA, the CDR3 is TGCGCCAGCAGCTCCTCCGGCTCACAGGGTCATACGCAGTATTTT. Its translation: CASSSSGSQGHTQYF. The variable domain in full, with the rest retrieved from reference TRBV5-1 and TRBJ2-3, is KAGVTQTPRYLIKTRGQQVTLSCSPISGHRSVSWYQQTPGQGLQFLFEYFSETQRNKGNFPGRFSGRQFSNSRSEMNVSTLELGDSALYLCASSSSGSQGHTQYFGPGTRLTVL.

This clonotype was detected a few times. The chain has TRBV5-1 and TRBJ1-1, with D possibly matching TRBD1 (6 bases). The germline V gene has CDR1 SGHRS and CDR2 YFSETQ. Trimming took 1 base from V and 4 from J, leaving 17 bases between them. The CDR3 length is 16 residues. CDR3 loop: CASSLNREGPGTEAFF. The CDR3 region has the DNA TGCGCCAGCAGCTTGAACAGGGAGGGACCGGGCACTGAAGCTTTCTTT.

As regards this clonotype: The limits of the CDR3 on the DNA are not certain, so only TCRdb's listed CDR3 is given. V and J are TRBV7-2 and TRBJ2-4; the table gives TRBD2 as D, unverified against the DNA. 23 amino acids form the CDR3, both terminal residues included. Germline-derived CDR1 and CDR2 are SGHTA and FQGNSA. The CDR3 reads CASSRERQGNIQYFVGQGNIQYF.

In its sample, this clonotype was seen a few times. CDR3 nucleotide sequence: TGTGCCGGAGGGACAGGGGCCACCGGGGAGCTGTTTTTT. Translated, it gives CAGGTGATGELFF. V and J are TRBV12-3 or TRBV12-4 and TRBJ2-2; 10 bases fit TRBD1. The trim removed 11 bases at V and 4 bases at J, leaving 4 bases unmatched. The CDR3 spans 13 residues.

The rearrangement uses TRBV12-3 or TRBV12-4 and TRBJ2-3, with D possibly being TRBD2 (6 bases). The germline V and J ends were trimmed by 6 bases and 4 bases, with 11 bases remaining between them. The length of the CDR3 is 13 residues. CDR3: CASRRDSADTQYF. CDR3 bases: TGTGCCAGCAGACGGGACTCGGCAGATACGCAGTATTTT.

This clonotype was seen a handful of times. The gene calls are TRBV6-1 and TRBJ2-4; D is perhaps TRBD2 (6 bases). This CDR3 has 13 residues. Per germline, CDR1 MNHNS and CDR2 SASEGT. Trimming cost V 7 bases and J 9 bases, with 16 bases left between them. CDR3 coding DNA: TGTGCCAGCACTCAGACCGGGAGAGGCATTCAGTACTTC. Its protein is CASTQTGRGIQYF.